The next 20 T cell receptor beta chains were all read from a single sample in a study of breast tumors, draining lymph nodes, adjacent tissues. One entry per CDR3 protein, called by TCRdb with MiXCR from the multiplex PCR reads. This sample has about 230,000 distinct CDR3 sequences, with roughly 32% found just once. The lymph nodes were axillary draining lymph nodes from breast cancer patients. The sample taken for sequencing was axillary lymph node tissue. All receptors derive from a female donor with breast cancer. Some clones in this sample may be carry-over from other donors' samples.

In regard to this clonotype: One base away lies a much larger clone, so this may be a sequencing read error. The chain uses TRBV6-5 and TRBJ2-6; D uncertain. The CDR3 sequence is 15 residues long. Germline CDR1 MNHEY, CDR2 SVGAGI. The CDR3 region has the DNA TGTGCCGGCAGTTACTCAGTCTCTGGGGCCAACGTCCTGACTTTC. Residues: CAGSYSVSGANVLTF.

This clonotype was counted many times. J is TRBJ2-3 and V is TRBV7-9; 7 bases line up with TRBD2. CDR1 and CDR2 from the germline V gene are SEHNR and FQNEAQ (reference sequence). The CDR3 loop spans 12 amino acids. J gave up 6 bases and V 10 bases, and 7 bases lay outside the gene matches. CDR3 loop: CATERDGDTQYF. CDR3 sequence (DNA): TGTGCCACGGAGCGGGACGGGGATACGCAGTATTTT.

The chain has TRBV2 and TRBJ1-5, with 9 bases matching TRBD1. Germline CDR1 reads SNHLY; CDR2 reads FYNNEI. The V and J ends lost 5 bases and 14 bases, in that order; junction bases with no gene match: 13. There are 14 residues in the CDR3. As DNA, the CDR3 is TGTGCCAGCAGTAAGGGGGGACAGGGAGCCTCCGAGCATTTT. It is translated as CASSKGGQGASEHF.

This clonotype was seen many times. The rearrangement links TRBV12-5 to TRBJ2-1, with 8 bases aligning to TRBD2. Germline CDR1 reads LGHNT; CDR2 reads FRNRAP. V lost 2 bases, J lost 13 bases, and 10 bases stayed unmatched. The CDR3 is made up of 14 amino acids. CDR3 loop: CASGLIGTSGSQFF. CDR3 sequence (DNA): TGTGCTAGTGGTTTGATAGGAACTAGCGGTTCTCAGTTCTTC.

This clonotype was observed many times. This sequence joins TRBV20-1 and TRBJ2-3; 14 nucleotides match TRBD2. The CDR3 has 18 amino acids. Trimming took 5 bases from V and 1 from J; bases not matched to a gene: 11. CDR1 and CDR2 (germline): DFQATT, SNEGSKA (reference sequence). CDR3 DNA sequence: TGCAGTGCTTCCCGACTAGCGGGAGGGCGCTGGGGCACAGATACGCAGTATTTT. This encodes CSASRLAGGRWGTDTQYF.

This clonotype was observed many times. The chain carries TRBV19 and TRBJ2-5; 13 bases align to TRBD2. The CDR3 consists of 17 residues. Unmatched junction bases numbered 9, after V lost 4 bases and J lost 4 bases. CDR1 and CDR2 (germline): LNHDA, SQIVND (reference sequence). The CDR3, as DNA: TGTGCCAGTAGTAGAGGACTAGCGGGAGAGGGCGCAGAGACCCAGTACTTC. Amino acid sequence: CASSRGLAGEGAETQYF. Filled out from reference TRBV19 and TRBJ2-5, the complete variable domain reads DGGITQSPKYLFRKEGQNVTLSCEQNLNHDAMYWYRQDPGQGLRLIYYSQIVNDFQKGDIAEGYSVSREKKESFPLTVTSAQKNPTAFYLCASSRGLAGEGAETQYFGPGTRLLVL.

In regard to this clonotype: Sequence at one end of the junction differs from germline and may be a read error. The V and J genes are TRBV7-2 and TRBJ2-7; a weak D match, TRBD2 (6 bases). The CDR3 is 17 residues long. Germline V lookup: CDR1 SGHTA, CDR2 FQGNSA. The CDR3 loop is CANSLAVIVGGMNEQCF. CDR3 DNA sequence: TGTGCCAACAGCTTAGCGGTGATAGTGGGGGGTATGAACGAGCAGTGCTTC.

As to this clonotype: One end of the junction varies from germline; a read error may be responsible. CDR3 in DNA: TGTGCCAGCAGTTTCAGGGGCCCCTTACTAGCTGCTGACAATGAGCAGCTCTTC. This translates into CASSFRGPLLAADNEQLF. The J gene is TRBJ2-1, the V gene TRBV12-3 or TRBV12-4, with D possibly being TRBD1 or TRBD2 (6 bases each). There are 18 residues in the CDR3.

This clonotype was recorded at least ten times. V usage is TRBV6-2 or TRBV6-3 and J usage is TRBJ2-2, with D unresolved. The CDR3 extends over 14 amino acids. CDR1 and CDR2 (germline): MNHEY, SVGEGT. The germline V and J ends were trimmed by 7 bases and 5 bases, with 14 bases remaining between them. The CDR3 spells CASTRSGETGELFF. Here the CDR3 DNA reads TGTGCCAGCACCCGCTCAGGAGAGACCGGGGAGCTGTTTTTT.

The V call is TRBV6-4, the J call TRBJ1-4, with D possibly TRBD1 on 5 matching bases. The CDR3 has 14 residues. The V end lost 3 bases, the J end lost 8 bases, and 13 bases lay between the germline ends. Germline V CDR1 and CDR2: MRHNA, SNTAGT. The CDR3 reads CASSERDRGEKLFF. In DNA form, the CDR3 reads TGTGCCAGCAGTGAACGAGATAGGGGCGAAAAACTGTTTTTT.

A single count supports this clonotype. The chain uses TRBV7-2 and TRBJ2-1, with a weak D call TRBD1 (6 bases). From germline, CDR1 is SGHTA and CDR2 FQGNSA. V was clipped by 5 bases and J by 12 bases, with 20 bases between them. This CDR3 has 14 amino acids. The CDR3 DNA sequence: TGTGCCAGCAGCAATCCGGGACACTCCTACGTGCAGTTCTTC. Translated, it gives CASSNPGHSYVQFF.

V is TRBV11-2 and J is TRBJ2-1; 10 bases align to TRBD2. The CDR3 runs to 16 residues. In germline, CDR1 is SGHAT, CDR2 FQNNGV. Trimming at V came to 1 base and at J to 12 bases, leaving 12 bases not matched to a gene. The CDR3 protein is CASSLVAGGPTGTQFF. CDR3 bases: TGTGCCAGCAGCTTAGTAGCGGGAGGACCCACAGGTACGCAGTTCTTC. The whole variable domain, filled in from reference TRBV11-2 and TRBJ2-1, reads EAGVAQSPRYKIIEKRQSVAFWCNPISGHATLYWYQQILGQGPKLLIQFQNNGVVDDSQLPKDRFSAERLKGVDSTLKIQPAKLEDSAVYLCASSLVAGGPTGTQFFGPGTRLTVL.

The CDR3 DNA is TGCAGTGCTAGAGATAGGGGACTAGCAGCCGCTGAGACCCAGTACTTC. Translated: CSARDRGLAAAETQYF. The chain recombines TRBV20-1 with TRBJ2-5; 9 nucleotides agree with TRBD2. Per the germline V gene, CDR1 is DFQATT and CDR2 is SNEGSKA (reference sequence). This CDR3 is 16 amino acids long. V gave up 0 bases and J gave up 5 bases; unmatched junction bases: 10.

This clonotype was counted many times. This chain links TRBV7-2 with TRBJ1-2; no definite D call. Germline CDR1 is SGHTA and CDR2 is FQGNSA. Between the trimmed V and J ends, which lost 4 bases and 2 bases, there was a span of 8 bases. The CDR3 spans 13 residues. CDR3 DNA: TGTGCCAGCAGCTCCGGACCCAACTATGGCTACACCTTC. Amino acids: CASSSGPNYGYTF.

This clonotype was found many times. The V gene is TRBV12-3 or TRBV12-4, the J gene TRBJ1-5, with D hard to call. The V end was cut by 6 bases, the J end by 4 bases, with 7 bases between. The CDR3 is made up of 12 amino acids. The CDR3 DNA sequence: TGTGCCAGCAGATCAGCGAATCAGCCCCAGCATTTT. Translating gives CASRSANQPQHF.

This clonotype came up many times. The chain carries TRBV7-8 and TRBJ2-7, with D perhaps given as TRBD1 or TRBD2 (5 bases each). The ends were cut back, 4 bases at V and 2 bases at J, with 18 bases in the middle. CDR1 is SGHVS, CDR2 FQNEAQ, per germline. The CDR3 has 16 residues. CDR3 amino acids: CASSYTNRDLAYEQYF. CDR3 sequence (DNA): TGTGCCAGCAGCTACACTAACCGGGACCTAGCCTACGAGCAGTACTTC.

This clonotype showed up many times. V gene TRBV14 combines with J gene TRBJ2-3; D possibly matches TRBD1 or TRBD2 (5 bases each). The CDR3 is 15 residues long. The germline gives CDR1 SGHDN, CDR2 FVKESK. The germline V and J ends were trimmed by 1 base and 6 bases, with 14 bases remaining between them. The CDR3: CASSQVRVGLDTQYF. The CDR3 bases are TGTGCCAGCAGCCAAGTCAGGGTCGGACTTGATACGCAGTATTTT.

Comments on this clonotype: A much bigger clone sits one base away, suggesting this may be a read error. J is TRBJ1-3 and V is TRBV7-3, with 7 bases lining up with TRBD1. CDR3 size: 17 residues. CDR1 is SGHTA and CDR2 is FQGTGA in the germline V gene. Written as DNA, the CDR3 is TGTGCCAGCAGCTTAACAGGACAGGCCCGCTCTGGAAACCCCATATATTTT. Its protein is CASSLTGQARSGNPIYF. Together with reference TRBV7-3 and TRBJ1-3, the CDR3 gives the full variable domain: GAGVSQTPSNKVTEKGKYVELRCDPISGHTALYWYRQSLGQGPEFLIYFQGTGAADDSGLPNDRFFAVRPEGSVSTLKIQRTERGDSAVYLCASSLTGQARSGNPIYFGEGSWLTVV.

Ten or more counts support this clonotype. The gene calls are TRBV10-3 and TRBJ2-5; D is uncertain. From germline, CDR1 is ENHRY and CDR2 SYGVKD. This CDR3 has 12 residues. Trimming left V 1 base short and J 4 bases short, with 4 bases between. In nucleotides, the CDR3 is TGTGCCATCAGTGAGTTTTTAGAGACCCAGTACTTC. Residues: CAISEFLETQYF.

This clonotype was observed at least ten times. This rearrangement joins TRBV6-6 to TRBJ2-2; 12 bases align to TRBD2. The CDR3 loop spans 14 amino acids. The V gene's germline CDR1 is MNHNY and CDR2 SVGAGI (reference sequence). J lost 4 bases, V lost 6 bases, and 0 bases had no gene match. CDR3 coding DNA: TGTGCCAGCAGGACTAGCGGGAGCACCGGGGAGCTGTTTTTT. Its translation: CASRTSGSTGELFF.